This TCR beta chain derives from a study of blood T cell repertoires in COVID-19. Participant age was roughly 18 to 90 years, and participants resided in about two dozen US areas. This clone was seen just once. CDR3 size: 19 residues. The ends lost 2 bases at V and 3 bases at J; junction bases unmatched: 14. Original data processing: Reference gene primer amplification gave nucleated cell count estimates. Method: immunoSEQ multiplex PCR; TCRdb's copy keeps in-frame clones and lacks some. V, J and clone size derive from that table, while D and trimming were established from the DNA sequence. The sample shows roughly 220,000 clones, approximately 84% of them seen only once.

The clonotype originates from a man aged 40-49 years who had recovered from COVID-19. V usage is TRBV5-3 and J usage is TRBJ2-3; 11 bases fit TRBD1. TRBV5-3 is an ORF, with its function uncertain. The source material was PBMCs or T cells enriched from blood (not recorded which). CDR3 region: CARSLTGTGGIWRTDTQYF. The CDR3 nucleotides are TGTGCCAGAAGCTTAACCGGGACAGGGGGAATTTGGAGGACAGATACGCAGTATTTT.